Below, 12 T cell receptor beta chains from the same sample are listed, as sequenced in a study of CD8 T cells in Susac syndrome. An input of about 0.45 to 1 ug of RNA was subjected to reverse transcription using random hexamers. TCRdb re-analysed the immunoSEQ multiplex PCR reads in MiXCR, keeping a single row per CDR3 protein. The sample holds under 200,000 distinct CDR3 sequences; about 91% are singletons and the top ten take 0.087%. Sequenced sample: CD4+ T cells from PBMCs. These receptors originate from a human donor with Susac syndrome.

The chain joins TRBV23-1 to TRBJ1-5; perhaps TRBD1 as D (5 bases). TRBV23-1 is noted as an ORF with a role that remains uncertain. The length of the CDR3 is 15 residues. V lost 0 bases and J lost 2, with 8 bases in between. The chain's CDR3 is CASSQSMGGNQPQHF. In nucleotides, the CDR3 is TGCGCCAGCAGTCAATCTATGGGGGGCAATCAGCCCCAGCATTTT.

The V and J genes are TRBV29-1 and TRBJ2-5; a weak D match, TRBD2 (6 bases). Germline V lookup: CDR1 SQVTM, CDR2 ANQGSEA. V shed 6 bases and J shed 5 bases, with 16 bases lying between them. CDR3 length equals 13 residues. DNA of the CDR3: TGCAGCGTCGGGACTCTGAATGGGGAGACCCAGTACTTC. Translated: CSVGTLNGETQYF.

The chain recombines TRBV7-8 with TRBJ2-5; no clear D gene. The length of the CDR3 is 16 residues. V lost 5 bases and J 2 bases, leaving 18 bases between the germline ends. Germline assignment: CDR1 SGHVS and CDR2 FQNEAQ. For the CDR3, the DNA is TGTGCCAGCAGCATGCGACCAGATACCGTACAAGAGACCCAGTACTTC. Its protein product is CASSMRPDTVQETQYF.

This sequence joins TRBV15 and TRBJ2-7; 7 bases agree with TRBD1. The V segment lost 0 bases and the J segment 3 bases; nucleotides outside the gene matches: 2. This CDR3 region has 14 residues. Germline values: CDR1 LNHNV, CDR2 YYDKDF (reference sequence). Written as DNA, the CDR3 is TGTGCCACCAGCAGAGATCCAGGGGGCTACGAGCAGTACTTC. Encoded protein: CATSRDPGGYEQYF.

V gene TRBV11-2 combines with J gene TRBJ1-1, with unresolved D. V was cut by 3 bases and J by 1 base, with 6 bases left in between. The CDR3 extends over 13 amino acids. Germline CDR1 and CDR2: SGHAT and FQNNGV. The CDR3: CASSFEPNTEAFF. The CDR3 nucleotides read TGTGCCAGCAGCTTCGAACCGAACACTGAAGCTTTCTTT.

The chain is built from TRBV4-1 and TRBJ1-6; D not resolved. The CDR3 is made up of 17 amino acids. Between the trimmed V and J ends, which lost 1 base and 10 bases, there was a span of 20 bases. Germline values: CDR1 MGHRA, CDR2 YSYEKL. CDR3 sequence (DNA): TGCGCCAGCAGCCAAGGAGAGCCCAAAGCAGCTAGCTCACCCCTCCACTTT. Translation: CASSQGEPKAASSPLHF.

The chain is built from TRBV6-5 and TRBJ1-4; D may be TRBD1 (6 bases). Germline CDR1 MNHEY, CDR2 SVGAGI. V lost 6 bases to trimming and J lost 7 bases, with 15 bases between them. CDR3 length: 14 amino acids. In DNA form, the CDR3 reads TGTGCCAGCAGACCCACCGAGGGGGGTGAAAAACTGTTTTTT. It translates to CASRPTEGGEKLFF.

This clonotype was recorded once. The rearrangement links TRBV28 to TRBJ2-4, with 10 bases that match TRBD2. The J segment lost 7 bases and the V segment lost 6 bases, leaving 9 bases of the junction unmatched. The CDR3 spans 15 residues. Germline CDR1 MDHEN, CDR2 SYDVKM. The CDR3 DNA sequence: TGTGCCAGCAGCGCCACTAGCGGGAAATCGAACATTCAGTACTTC. Protein sequence: CASSATSGKSNIQYF.

The DNA of the CDR3 is TGCGCCAGCAGCTTACACAGCTCTGGGGCCAACGTCCTGACTTTC. Protein sequence: CASSLHSSGANVLTF. This chain links TRBV5-1 with TRBJ2-6; D gene unclear. Looked up from germline, CDR1 is SGHRS and CDR2 is YFSETQ. The V gene lost 2 bases and the J gene lost 0 bases, with 6 bases spanning the gap. This CDR3 comprises 15 residues.

The chain combines TRBV20-1 with TRBJ1-3; D gene ambiguous. The CDR3 is 13 amino acids. Germline assignment: CDR1 DFQATT and CDR2 SNEGSKA (reference sequence). Trimming removed 4 bases at V and 0 bases at J, with 7 bases between. For the CDR3, the DNA is TGCAGTGCTATGGGCTTCTCTGGAAACACCATATATTTT. It translates to CSAMGFSGNTIYF.

The genes are TRBV29-1 and TRBJ2-7, with 8 bases identical to TRBD2. The germline gives CDR1 SQVTM, CDR2 ANQGSEA. V shed 6 bases, J shed 0 bases, and the junction held 7 bases outside the gene matches. The CDR3 covers 14 residues. The CDR3 DNA is TGCAGCGTGGCCCTCGGGGGGGACTCCTACGAGCAGTACTTC. Amino acid sequence: CSVALGGDSYEQYF.

DNA of the CDR3: TGTGCCAGCAGTTTTGGATCGACTAGCTACGAGCAGTACTTC. This codes for CASSFGSTSYEQYF. The chain joins TRBV12-3 or TRBV12-4 to TRBJ2-7; tentative D call: TRBD2 (6 bases). Trimming pared 3 bases from V and 3 bases from J, leaving 12 bases between. This CDR3 is 14 amino acids long.